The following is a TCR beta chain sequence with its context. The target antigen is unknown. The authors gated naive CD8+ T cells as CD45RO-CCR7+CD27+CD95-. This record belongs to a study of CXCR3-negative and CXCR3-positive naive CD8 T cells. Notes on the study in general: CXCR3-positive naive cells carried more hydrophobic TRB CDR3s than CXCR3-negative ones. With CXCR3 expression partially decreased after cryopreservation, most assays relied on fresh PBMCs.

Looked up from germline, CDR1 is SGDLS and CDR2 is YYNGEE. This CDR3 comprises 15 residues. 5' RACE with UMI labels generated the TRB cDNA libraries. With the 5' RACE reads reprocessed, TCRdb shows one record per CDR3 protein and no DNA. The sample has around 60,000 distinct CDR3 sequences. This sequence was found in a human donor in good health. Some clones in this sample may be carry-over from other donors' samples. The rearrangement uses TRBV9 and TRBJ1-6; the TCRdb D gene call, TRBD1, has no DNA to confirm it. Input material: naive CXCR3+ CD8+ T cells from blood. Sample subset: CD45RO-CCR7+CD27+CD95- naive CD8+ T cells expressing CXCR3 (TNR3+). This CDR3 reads CASSVSGAFNSPLHF.